This TCR beta chain was identified in a study of T cells in Graves' hyperthyroidism and ophthalmopathy. Study observations and caveats: Peripheral blood also featured most of the thyroid clonotypes expanded above 0.001. From stable hyperthyroidism, ophthalmopathy was set apart by a 13 V-J model.

Researchers took RNA transcripts and amplified the TCR beta CDR3 regions from them. A first-round RT-PCR of the TCR CDR3 used the HTBI primer set. TCRdb fed the multiplex PCR reads into MiXCR, producing one record per CDR3 protein. The sample shows 90,000 to 120,000 distinct CDR3 sequences, approximately 15% of them seen only once. The CDR3 sequence is 14 residues long. J lost 6 bases, V lost 6 bases, and 8 bases had no gene match. This clonotype was counted ten times or more. Its specificity is unknown. Sequenced: blood. The TCR was taken from a woman aged 50 to 65 with Graves' hyperthyroidism. The chain couples TRBV12-3 or TRBV12-4 to TRBJ1-5, with 7 bases matching TRBD1. The CDR3 sequence: CASSMTGMGQPQHF. In nucleotides, the CDR3 is TGTGCCAGCAGCATGACAGGGATGGGTCAGCCCCAGCATTTT.